This entry describes one T cell receptor (beta chain). These data come from a study of blood T cell repertoires in COVID-19. The overall study: Donors in the United States, Italy and Spain gave samples during acute or convalescent COVID-19. The analysed material was cDNA or gDNA that came from T cells, B-cell-depleted T cells, or PBMCs.

This CDR3 has 15 amino acids. V lost 6 bases to trimming and J lost 4 bases, with 16 bases between them. The germline V gene has CDR1 SNHLY and CDR2 FYNNEI. Under the authors' procedure: Reference gene primer amplification in the assay estimated nucleated cell counts. Some clones are missing from TCRdb's copy, which holds only in-frame ones; the method was immunoSEQ multiplex PCR. That table furnishes V, J and clone size, whereas the DNA furnished D and trimming. Of under 300,000 clones listed, about nine tenths are singletons. The chain combines TRBV2 with TRBJ1-5; D may be TRBD1 (6 bases). The TCR sequence derives from a man aged 45 to 65 with acute or convalescent COVID-19. Sequencing was performed on peripheral blood. CDR3 sequence (DNA): TGTGCCAGCAGCCCCAACCGGGGGGCGAATCAGCCCCAGCATTTT. Its protein is CASSPNRGANQPQHF.